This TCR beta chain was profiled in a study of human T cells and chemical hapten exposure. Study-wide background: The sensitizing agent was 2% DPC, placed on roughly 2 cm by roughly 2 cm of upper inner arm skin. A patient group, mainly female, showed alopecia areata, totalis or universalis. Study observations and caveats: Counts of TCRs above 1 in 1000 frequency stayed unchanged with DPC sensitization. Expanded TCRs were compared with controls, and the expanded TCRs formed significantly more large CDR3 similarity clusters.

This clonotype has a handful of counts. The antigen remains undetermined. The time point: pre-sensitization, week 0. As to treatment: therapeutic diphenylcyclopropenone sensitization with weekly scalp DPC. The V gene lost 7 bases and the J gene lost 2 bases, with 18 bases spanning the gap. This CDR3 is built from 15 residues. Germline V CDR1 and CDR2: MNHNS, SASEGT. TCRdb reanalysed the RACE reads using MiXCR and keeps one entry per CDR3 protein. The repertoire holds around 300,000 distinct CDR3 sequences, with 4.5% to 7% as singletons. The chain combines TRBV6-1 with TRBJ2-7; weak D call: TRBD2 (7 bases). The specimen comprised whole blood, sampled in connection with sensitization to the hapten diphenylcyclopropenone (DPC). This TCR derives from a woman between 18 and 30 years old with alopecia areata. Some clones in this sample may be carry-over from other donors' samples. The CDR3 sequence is CASNPGGASTYEQYF. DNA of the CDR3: TGTGCCAGCAATCCGGGGGGCGCATCGACCTACGAGCAGTACTTC.